This TCR beta chain originates from a study of post-analysis software for immune sequencing data. Each TCR beta cDNA library carried unique molecular identifiers. It was from roughly 1 to 10 million T cells that some 500,000 cDNA molecules came. TCRdb independently ran MiXCR on the PCR reads; one entry per CDR3 protein. The sample lists hundreds of thousands of distinct CDR3 sequences; around 50% were seen once. This TCR derives from a girl aged 5-17 years with multiple sclerosis. Sequencing input: blood.

CDR3 region: CASSSPLRPPGYNEQFF. The CDR3, as DNA: TGTGCCAGCAGCTCCCCGCTAAGGCCTCCGGGCTACAATGAGCAGTTCTTC. The chain has TRBV27 and TRBJ2-1; D remains unclear. The germline V and J ends were trimmed by 6 bases and 3 bases, with 21 bases remaining between them. Germline V gives CDR1 MNHEY, CDR2 SMNVEV (reference sequence). CDR3 length: 17 amino acids.